The 8 T cell receptor beta chains reported below all come from one sample, sequenced in a study of blood T cells in healthy people across ages. A sample-barcoded 5' primer and a J-beta primer mix were used in a second PCR of about 6 to 11 cycles. Using its own MiXCR run on the 5' RACE reads, TCRdb lists one record per CDR3 protein. The table has about 1.1 million distinct CDR3 sequences, 35% to 40% seen once. The sequencing input was blood. The receptors were gathered from a man between 18 and 35 years old in good health.

This clonotype was detected a few times. The J gene is TRBJ2-3, the V gene TRBV28; 8 nucleotides match TRBD1. The V gene's germline CDR1 is MDHEN and CDR2 SYDVKM. The trim removed 7 bases at V and 1 base at J, leaving 1 base unmatched. The CDR3 is made up of 13 amino acids. The CDR3 DNA reads as TGTGCCAGCAAGACAGGGGGCACAGATACGCAGTATTTT. As protein: CASKTGGTDTQYF.

V is TRBV24-1 and J is TRBJ1-5; TRBD1 matches 7 bases. The CDR3 extends over 14 amino acids. Per germline, CDR1 KGHDR and CDR2 SFDVKD. Unmatched junction bases numbered 14, after V lost 12 bases and J lost 7 bases. In DNA form, the CDR3 reads TGTGCCCCCGGGTGGGACAGCCCAGGACAGCCCCAGCATTTT. It encodes CAPGWDSPGQPQHF.

CDR3 amino acids: CASSYPTNYGYTF. Here the CDR3 DNA reads TGTGCCAGCAGTTATCCGACAAACTATGGCTACACCTTC. V is TRBV6-6 and J is TRBJ1-2; D remains ambiguous. The CDR3 runs 13 residues. From germline, CDR1 is MNHNY and CDR2 SVGAGI (reference sequence). Trimming cost V 3 bases and J 2 bases, with 7 bases left between them.

The J gene is TRBJ2-2, the V gene TRBV5-1; TRBD2 matches 9 bases. Germline CDR1 reads SGHRS; CDR2 reads YFSETQ. V shed 7 bases and J 5 bases; nucleotides not matched to a gene: 6. CDR3 length equals 14 residues. The CDR3: CASRTSARTGELFF. The CDR3 DNA sequence: TGCGCCAGCCGGACTAGCGCAAGGACCGGGGAGCTGTTTTTT.

In this sample, this clonotype turned up a few times. The V call is TRBV27, the J call TRBJ1-1, with 7 bases lining up with TRBD1. Germline CDR1 MNHEY, CDR2 SMNVEV (reference sequence). The CDR3 is 15 residues long. Trimming removed 5 bases from V and 0 bases from J; junction bases left unmatched: 6. CDR3: CASSPGTAMNTEAFF. As DNA, the CDR3 is TGTGCCAGCAGTCCAGGGACAGCTATGAACACTGAAGCTTTCTTT.

At least ten counts were recorded for this clonotype. The chain links TRBV4-1 to TRBJ2-1; no clear D gene. This CDR3 is built from 16 residues. Germline-derived CDR1 and CDR2 are MGHRA and YSYEKL. V lost 0 bases and J lost 0, with 9 bases in between. This CDR3 reads CASSQDGKSSYNEQFF. In nucleotides, the CDR3 is TGCGCCAGCAGCCAAGATGGGAAGAGCTCCTACAATGAGCAGTTCTTC.

The chain couples TRBV4-3 to TRBJ2-1, with unresolved D. Germline lookup yields CDR1 LGHNA and CDR2 YSLEER. The CDR3 sequence is 12 residues long. V dropped 4 bases and J dropped 7 bases, with 8 bases sitting between them. CDR3 sequence (DNA): TGCGCCAGCAGCCGAGTGGGAAATGAGCAGTTCTTC. Translating it yields CASSRVGNEQFF.

The chain has TRBV15 and TRBJ1-2; no clear D. V dropped 0 bases and J dropped 7 bases, with 9 bases sitting between them. The germline CDR1 and CDR2 sequences are LNHNV and YYDKDF (reference sequence). The CDR3 is made up of 13 amino acids. The CDR3 coding sequence is TGTGCCACCAGCAGAGATAGAGGAGGTGGCTACACCTTC. Translation gives CATSRDRGGGYTF.